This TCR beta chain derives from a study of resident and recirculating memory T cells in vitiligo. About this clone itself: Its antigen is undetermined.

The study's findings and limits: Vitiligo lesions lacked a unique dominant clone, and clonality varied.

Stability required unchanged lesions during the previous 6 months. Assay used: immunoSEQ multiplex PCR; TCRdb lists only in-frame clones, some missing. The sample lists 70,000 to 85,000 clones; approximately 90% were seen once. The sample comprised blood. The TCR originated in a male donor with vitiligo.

The CDR3 loop reads CASSQDFTSGNTIYF. CDR3 coding DNA: TGTGCCAGCAGCCAAGATTTTACTTCTGGAAACACCATATATTTT. This sequence joins TRBV4-2 and TRBJ1-3, with D hard to call. There are 15 residues in the CDR3. Trimming removed 0 bases at V and 1 base at J, with 7 bases between. Germline V gene data show CDR1 as LGHNA and CDR2 as YNFKEQ.